The TCR beta chain described here comes from a study of T cells expressing NK-cell markers. Reanalyzing the 5' RACE reads, TCRdb keeps one entry per CDR3 protein, without DNA. The repertoire table contains almost 450,000 distinct CDR3 sequences. The germline V gene has CDR1 SGHRS and CDR2 YFSETQ. This CDR3 has 13 amino acids. The source material was blood T cells: a sorted CD56 or NKG2C T cell subset, CD4+ or CD8+ T cells, or bulk PBMC T cells (not recorded which). This clonotype was obtained from a woman aged 18 to 75 in good health. The chain uses TRBV5-1 and TRBJ1-1. CDR3 in amino acids: CASSFRQDTEAFF.